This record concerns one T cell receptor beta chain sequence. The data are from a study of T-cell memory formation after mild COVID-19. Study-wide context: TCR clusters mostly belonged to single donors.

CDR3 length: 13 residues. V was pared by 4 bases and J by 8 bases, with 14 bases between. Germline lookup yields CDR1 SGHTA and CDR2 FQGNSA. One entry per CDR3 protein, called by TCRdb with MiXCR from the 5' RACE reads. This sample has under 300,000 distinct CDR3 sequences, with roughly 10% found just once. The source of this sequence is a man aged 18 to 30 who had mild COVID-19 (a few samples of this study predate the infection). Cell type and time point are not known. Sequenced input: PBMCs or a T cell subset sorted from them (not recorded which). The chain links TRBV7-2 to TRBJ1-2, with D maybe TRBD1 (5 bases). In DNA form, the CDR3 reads TGTGCCAGCAGCTGGGGGAGGGTCGCAGGCTACACCTTC. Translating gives CASSWGRVAGYTF.